Listed here is a single T cell receptor beta chain. The antigen it binds to is not known. These reads were obtained on a NextSeq 550. The Human TCR Profiling Kit (MiLaboratory) was used to make UMI-labeled 5' RACE TRB cDNA libraries. The full amount of extracted RNA was used for cDNA synthesis, and the full amount of resulting cDNA was used for PCR amplification. Libraries were prepared in parallel using an identical number of PCR cycles. The paper's data handling went like this. With a requirement of at least two reads per UMI, MIGEC and MiXCR extracted about 57,000 +/- 9,900 unique UMI-labeled TRB cDNA molecules per library. Each library averaged about 40,000 +/- 10,000 functional in-frame TRB CDR3 nucleotide clonotypes without stop codons. After each sample was downsampled to 5000 UMI-labeled TRB molecules, VDJtools was used to calculate diversity metrics such as normalized Shannon-Wiener and Chao1. Clonotype-size-weighted physicochemical properties of the central five CDR3 residues (interaction energy, strength, volume and Kidera factor 4) were computed in VDJtools. TCRdb reanalyzed the reads, keeping one entry per CDR3 protein sequence and omitting DNA. Clone size and V and J calls follow TCRdb, not the original study. In this sample's table one finds approximately 100,000 distinct CDR3 sequences. The ten largest make up 0.95% to 1.4% of the sample.

The data derive from a study of CXCR3-negative and CXCR3-positive naive CD8 T cells (dated by TCRdb to the late 2010s). About the study as a whole: About 150 million TRB reads were obtained in total, roughly 1.5 +/- 0.3 million reads per library. Data from ten or so donors, pooled across two independent experiments, went into the diversity and physicochemical repertoire analyses. The TRBV-TRBJ cluster analysis covered naive subsets from 5 donors and memory cells from 3 donors. Results the study describes overall, beyond this receptor: CXCR3 expression partially decreased after cryopreservation, so most assays used freshly isolated PBMCs. Within the same donor, TRBV-TRBJ usage looked similar between naive CXCR3-negative and CXCR3-positive cells, but memory cells had distinct patterns. TRB CDR3s from CXCR3-positive naive cells showed higher hydrophobicity (lower Kidera factor 4), lower energy, and higher strength and volume indices than CXCR3-negative naive cells. Because surface CD5, which is linked to self-reactivity in mice, was comparable between the naive subsets, TCR interaction strength was also inferred from the physicochemical properties of TRB CDR3s. Comparably high repertoire diversity was found in both naive subsets, whereas much lower repertoire diversity was found in memory CD8+ T cells.

For each CD8+ T cell subset, flow sorting was done in triplicate, and roughly 310,000 cells per subset went directly into RLT lysis buffer. To exclude memory contaminants, naive CD8+ T cells were stringently defined as CD45RO-CCR7+CD27+CD95-. Using standard density gradient centrifugation, peripheral blood mononuclear cells were isolated from buffy coats. Naive CXCR3-negative and CXCR3-positive CD8+ T cells were flow-sorted using a FACSAria III. An RNeasy Mini Kit was used to extract total RNA from the sorted cells. This receptor was taken from a human donor in good health. Some clones in this sample may be carry-over from other donors' samples. Sequencing was done on a sample of naive CXCR3+ CD8+ T cells from blood. According to the study, the label for this sample's cell subset or site signals: CD45RO-CCR7+CD27+CD95- naive CD8+ T cells expressing CXCR3 (TNR3+).

The CDR3 here reads CATAGGAGVYEQCF. Recombination connected TRBV28 to TRBJ2-7; TCRdb's D call of TRBD2 is untestable without DNA. CDR1 MDHEN and CDR2 SYDVKM were looked up in the germline V gene. The CDR3 covers 14 residues, taking in both the cysteine and the phenylalanine. No DNA is given.